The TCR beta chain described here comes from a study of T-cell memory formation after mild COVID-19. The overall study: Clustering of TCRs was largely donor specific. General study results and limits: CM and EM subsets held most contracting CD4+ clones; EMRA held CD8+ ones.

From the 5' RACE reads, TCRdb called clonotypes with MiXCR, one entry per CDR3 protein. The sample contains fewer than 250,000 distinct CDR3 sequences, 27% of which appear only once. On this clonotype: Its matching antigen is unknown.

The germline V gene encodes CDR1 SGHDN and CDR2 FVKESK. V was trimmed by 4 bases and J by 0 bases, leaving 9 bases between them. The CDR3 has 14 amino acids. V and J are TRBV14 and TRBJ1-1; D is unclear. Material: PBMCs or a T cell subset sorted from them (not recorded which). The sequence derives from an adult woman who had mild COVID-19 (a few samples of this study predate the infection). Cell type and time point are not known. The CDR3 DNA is TGTGCCAGCAGCCCCCACCCTTTGAACACTGAAGCTTTCTTT. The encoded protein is CASSPHPLNTEAFF.